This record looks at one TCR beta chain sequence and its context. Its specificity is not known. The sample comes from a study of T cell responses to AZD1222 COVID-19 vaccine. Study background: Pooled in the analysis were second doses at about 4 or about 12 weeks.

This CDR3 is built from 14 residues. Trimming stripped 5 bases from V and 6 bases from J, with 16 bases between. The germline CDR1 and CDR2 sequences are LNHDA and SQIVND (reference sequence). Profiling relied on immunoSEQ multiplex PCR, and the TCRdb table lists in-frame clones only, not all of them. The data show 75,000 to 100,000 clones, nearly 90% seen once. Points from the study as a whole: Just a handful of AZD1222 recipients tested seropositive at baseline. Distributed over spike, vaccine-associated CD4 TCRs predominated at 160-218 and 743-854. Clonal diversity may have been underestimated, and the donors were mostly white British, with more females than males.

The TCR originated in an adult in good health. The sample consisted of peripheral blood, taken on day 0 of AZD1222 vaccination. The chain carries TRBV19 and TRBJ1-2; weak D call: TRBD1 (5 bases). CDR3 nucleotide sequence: TGTGCCAGTAGTCAAGGGGCTCCCTTCAATGGCTACACCTTC. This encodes CASSQGAPFNGYTF.